This entry describes one T cell receptor (beta chain). The antigen is undetermined. Treatment: roughly ten-day PBMC culture with coronavirus spike peptide pools or control peptides (ViraFEST assay). This CDR3 is built from 20 residues. This record comes from a study of vaccination and CD4 T cells after COVID-19. At the Johns Hopkins FTIC core, DNA taken from cultured CD4+ T cells was sequenced by way of the Oncomine TCR Beta short-read assay. From the PCR reads, TCRdb called clonotypes with MiXCR, one entry per CDR3 protein. The table lists over 9,500 distinct CDR3 sequences, approximately 50% of them singletons.

The receptor comes from a human donor who had recovered from COVID-19. The sample taken for sequencing was CD4+ T cells from blood, cultured in vitro. J is TRBJ2-3 and V is TRBV1; the table's D call TRBD2 went unverified against the DNA. TRBV1 is described as a pseudogene. DNA of the CDR3: TGCACCAGCAGCCAGGGGACTACCGGGACTAGCGGACCTAGCACAGATACGCAGTATTTT. Protein sequence: CTSSQGTTGTSGPSTDTQYF.